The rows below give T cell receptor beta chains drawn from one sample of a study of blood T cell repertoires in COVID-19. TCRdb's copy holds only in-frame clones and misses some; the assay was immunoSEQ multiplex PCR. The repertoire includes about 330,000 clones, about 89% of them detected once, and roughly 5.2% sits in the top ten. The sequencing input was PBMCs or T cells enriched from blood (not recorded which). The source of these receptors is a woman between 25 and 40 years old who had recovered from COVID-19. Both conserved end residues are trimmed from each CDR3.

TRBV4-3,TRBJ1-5,ASSQDRGSPQTQH
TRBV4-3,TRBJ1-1,ASSQDRVGDTEAF
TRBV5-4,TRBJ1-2,ASSPLGYSNYGYT
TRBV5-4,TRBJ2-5,ASSSAGGHQETQY
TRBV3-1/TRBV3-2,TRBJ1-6,ASSYGTSGGNSPLH
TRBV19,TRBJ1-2,ASSARHRGGYGYT
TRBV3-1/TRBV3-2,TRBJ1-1,ASSQESGVAEAF
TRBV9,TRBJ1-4,ASSRQGDSNEKLF
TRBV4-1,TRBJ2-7,ASSQVAASGGNEQY
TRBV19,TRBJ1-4,ASSTQSRQKLF
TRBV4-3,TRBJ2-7,ASSPGSAGTVTYEQY
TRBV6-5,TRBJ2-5,ASRDTVGTQY
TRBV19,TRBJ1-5,ASSMIDQPQH
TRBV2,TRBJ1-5,ASRETGSTQPQH
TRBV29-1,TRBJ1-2,SGGTANYGYT
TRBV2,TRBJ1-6,ASSDLSNSPLH
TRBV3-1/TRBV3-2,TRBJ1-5,ASIPTEDYSNQPQH
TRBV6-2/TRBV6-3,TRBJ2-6,ASSLGQGSSGANVLT
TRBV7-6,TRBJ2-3,ASSLSPAGGTDTQY
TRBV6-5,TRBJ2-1,ASSYYSGGPNNEQF
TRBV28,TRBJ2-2,ASSLPWAGGPTGELF
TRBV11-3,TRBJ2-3,ASSARLDDTQY
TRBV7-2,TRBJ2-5,ASSLAGAGIQETQY
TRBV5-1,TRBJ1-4,ASSLDEPGEKLF
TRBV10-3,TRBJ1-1,AISSGGSNTEAF
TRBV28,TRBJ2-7,ASRRDRGAEQY
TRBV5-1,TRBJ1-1,ASSLDRGLPNTEAF
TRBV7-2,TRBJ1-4,ASSPFGQGSGKLF
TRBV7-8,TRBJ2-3,ASSFIGGHTDTQY
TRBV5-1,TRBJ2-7,ASSLEPDRGLEQY
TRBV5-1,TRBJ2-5,ASSPLAGGPQETQY
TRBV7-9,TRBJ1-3,ASSPHPYSGSSGNTIY
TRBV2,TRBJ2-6,ASTRDRVSGANVLT
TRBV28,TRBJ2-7,ASRLVASYEQY
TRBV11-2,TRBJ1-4,ASSFTGANEKLF
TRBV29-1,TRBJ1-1,SVEVGGTEAF
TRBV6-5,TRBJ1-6,ASSRDRVDSPLH
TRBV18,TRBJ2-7,ASSPSGHAKYEQY
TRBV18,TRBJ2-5,ASSRGGQQETQY
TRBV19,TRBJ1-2,ASSIAGAGGYGYT
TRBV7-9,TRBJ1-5,ASSLGGYQPQH
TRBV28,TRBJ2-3,ASSSPGLLTDTQY
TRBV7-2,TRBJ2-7,ASSFENLISYEQY
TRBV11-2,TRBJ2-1,AAAVNSYNEQF
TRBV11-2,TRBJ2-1,ASSLVGRGRGRWDNEQF
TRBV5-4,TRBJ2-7,ASSSGTGYYEQY
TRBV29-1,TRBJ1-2,SVEEGQATLVGYT
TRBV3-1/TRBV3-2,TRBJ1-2,ASSDRQGGYT
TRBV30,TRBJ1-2,AWSERNYGYT
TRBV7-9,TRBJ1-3,ASSPSGNTIY
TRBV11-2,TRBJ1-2,ASSRTGNYGYT
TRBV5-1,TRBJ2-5,ASTLPGGETQY
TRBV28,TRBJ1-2,ASRSTTGGYT
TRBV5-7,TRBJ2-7,ASSPWSRDEQY
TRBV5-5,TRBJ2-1,ASRVSGVSSYNEQF
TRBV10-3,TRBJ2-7,AISEVTVGHYEQY
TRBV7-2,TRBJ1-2,ASSFSPPSVYGYT
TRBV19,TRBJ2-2,ASSIGEDRGRWTGTGELF
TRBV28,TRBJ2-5,ASSLSAQGQETQY
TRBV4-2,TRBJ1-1,ASSQGGLNTEAF